This record covers a single T cell receptor beta chain. Its specificity is unknown. These data are taken from a study of OX40 agonist ivuxolimab in advanced cancers. Study details: Dose-escalation patients' cancers were hepatocellular carcinoma, melanoma, renal cell or head and neck cancer. Males comprised about 84% of the group, whose mean age was about 60 years (range roughly 23 to 80).

Regarding the study as a whole: CD4+ and CD8+ blood T cells expanded clonally by week 6 at 0.1 to 3.0 mg/kg.

The germline CDR1 and CDR2 sequences are MNHEY and SMNVEV (reference sequence). The CDR3 has 14 amino acids. The J segment lost 5 bases and the V segment lost 5 bases, leaving 9 bases of the junction unmatched. Sequenced by immunoSEQ multiplex PCR; TCRdb stores in-frame clones only, minus some. In the table there are 55,000 to 70,000 clones, 70% to 90% of which are singletons. This TCR came from an adult with an advanced solid tumor such as melanoma, head and neck, liver or kidney cancer. J is TRBJ2-7 and V is TRBV27; 7 bases agree with TRBD1. The sequences come from CD4+ or CD8+ T cells sorted from blood, collected in a trial of the OX40 agonist ivuxolimab. This chain's CDR3 is CASSIRDSKDEQYF. The CDR3 nucleotides are TGTGCCAGCAGTATACGGGACAGTAAGGACGAGCAGTACTTC.